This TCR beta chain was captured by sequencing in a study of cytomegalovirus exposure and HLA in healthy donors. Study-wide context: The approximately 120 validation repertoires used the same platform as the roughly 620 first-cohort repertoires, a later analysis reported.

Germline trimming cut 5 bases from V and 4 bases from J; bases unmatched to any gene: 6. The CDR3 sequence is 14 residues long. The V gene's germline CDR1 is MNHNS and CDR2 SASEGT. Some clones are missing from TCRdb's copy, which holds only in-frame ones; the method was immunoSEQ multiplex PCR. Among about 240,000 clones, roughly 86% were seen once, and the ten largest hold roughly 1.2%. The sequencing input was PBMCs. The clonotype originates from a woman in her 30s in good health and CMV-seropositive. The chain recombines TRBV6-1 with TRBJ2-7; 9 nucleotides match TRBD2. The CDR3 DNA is TGTGCCAGCAGTCTACCGGGACTAGCTTACGAGCAGTACTTC. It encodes CASSLPGLAYEQYF.